This TCR beta chain was identified during a study of cytomegalovirus exposure and HLA in healthy donors. This table comes from immunoSEQ multiplex PCR, and its TCRdb copy is limited to in-frame clones, with some not included. This sample has some 110,000 clones, with roughly 86% found just once. With 5 bases clipped from V and 2 bases from J, the junction kept 6 bases outside the gene matches. Per the germline V gene, CDR1 is SEHNR and CDR2 is FQNEAQ (reference sequence). The CDR3 totals 15 residues. This TCR was sampled from a man aged 18 to 35 in good health and CMV-seronegative. The sample comprised PBMCs. This chain joins TRBV7-9 and TRBJ2-1; TRBD2 matches at 7 bases. The CDR3 is CASSLGGEPYNEQFF. The CDR3 DNA sequence: TGTGCCAGCAGCCTGGGAGGGGAGCCCTACAATGAGCAGTTCTTC.